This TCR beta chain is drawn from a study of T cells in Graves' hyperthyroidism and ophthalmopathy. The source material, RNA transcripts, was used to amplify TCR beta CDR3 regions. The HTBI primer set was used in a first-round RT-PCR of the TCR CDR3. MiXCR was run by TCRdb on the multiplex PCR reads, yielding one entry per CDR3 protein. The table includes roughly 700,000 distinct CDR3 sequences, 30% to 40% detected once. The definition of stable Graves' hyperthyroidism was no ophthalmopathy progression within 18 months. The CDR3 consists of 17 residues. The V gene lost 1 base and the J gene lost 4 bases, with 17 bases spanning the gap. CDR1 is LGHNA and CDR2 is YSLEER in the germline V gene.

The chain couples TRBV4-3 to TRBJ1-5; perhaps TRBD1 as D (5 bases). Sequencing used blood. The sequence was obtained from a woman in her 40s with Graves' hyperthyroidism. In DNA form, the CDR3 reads TGCGCCAGCAGCCAAGGGAGAGGGAGGGGCTGGAATCAGCCCCAGCATTTT. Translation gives CASSQGRGRGWNQPQHF.